This T cell receptor (beta chain) was profiled in a study of control samples from healthy donors and cancer patients (dated by TCRdb to between 2020 and 2021). Regarding this clone: It has no known antigen specificity. The input lacks base qualities; no much larger clone sits a single base away.

The method was the immunoSEQ multiplex PCR assay. Entries here come from immuneACCESS through TCRdb and include only in-frame sequences with V and J called. Some clones fail to appear in such tables; in the studies checked, an unresolved V gene covers under half of the shortfall, and the cause of the remainder is unknown. The sample contains some 130,000 clones, under 95% of them found a single time. The ten largest clones take up roughly 1.7% of the sample. CDR1 and CDR2, per the germline V gene (reference sequence), are SGHNT and YYREEE. The CDR3, from cysteine to phenylalanine, totals 16 residues. Of the read, only the CDR3 DNA is kept; its 48 bases are in frame from base 1. Deletion took 4 bases off V and 7 bases off J, with a span of 18 bases between the germline ends.

This sequence uses TRBV5-4 and TRBJ1-6, with no confident D gene call. The sequence was collected from a man over 45 with head and neck cancer. Sequencing was done on a sample of PBMCs. The DNA sequence is given as TGTGCCAGCAGCGGCGCCGGGCAAGGGCAAAATTCACCCCTCCACTTT. It encodes CASSGAGQGQNSPLHF.